This is a list of T cell receptor beta chains from one sample in a study of CD4 T cells in relation to SARS-CoV-2 and coronaviruses. Sequenced by immunoSEQ multiplex PCR; TCRdb stores in-frame clones only, minus some. The repertoire consists of about 38,000 clones, with roughly 90% occurring once and the leading ten covering about a tenth. The sample taken for sequencing was memory CD4+ T cells from PBMCs. These receptors all stem from an adult with COVID-19. Each CDR3 is given with its conserved first and last residue. Fields, in order: J gene, clone size, V gene, D gene, CDR3 protein, CDR3 DNA. D genes are given only for firm matches. Size tells how often a clone was seen (once, few, many) or the class of an expanded clone, and some rows leave it out.

>TRBJ1-5|.|TRBV27|.
CASSFRDNNQPQHF
TGTGCCAGCAGTTTCCGGGACAACAATCAGCCCCAGCATTTT
>TRBJ1-2|.|TRBV3-1/TRBV3-2|.
CASSQQENYGYTF
TGTGCCAGCAGCCAACAGGAGAACTATGGCTACACCTTC
>TRBJ1-4|.|TRBV28|.
CASRSTNEKLFF
TGTGCCAGCAGGTCAACTAATGAAAAACTGTTTTTT
>TRBJ2-5|.|TRBV9|.
CASSALATRGTQYF
TGTGCCAGCAGCGCCCTAGCGACTCGAGGGACCCAGTACTTC
>TRBJ2-7|few|TRBV19|.
CASSIGVFYEQYF
TGTGCCAGTAGTATAGGCGTCTTCTACGAGCAGTACTTC
>TRBJ2-1|.|TRBV27|TRBD2
CASSSWTSGPLVEQFF
TGTGCCAGCAGTTCCTGGACTAGCGGGCCCCTAGTGGAGCAGTTCTTC
>TRBJ2-7|.|TRBV4-3|.
CASSQESYYEQYF
TGCGCCAGCAGCCAAGAATCATACTACGAGCAGTACTTC
>TRBJ1-5|.|TRBV28|.
CASSAPHPRSGTQPQHF
TGTGCCAGCAGTGCTCCCCATCCGCGAAGCGGGACTCAGCCCCAGCATTTT
>TRBJ2-3|.|TRBV7-2|TRBD2
CASSLVGGGGTSTDTQYF
TGTGCCAGCAGCTTAGTAGGCGGGGGGGGAACTAGCACAGATACGCAGTATTTT
>TRBJ2-3|.|TRBV10-3|.
CAISVTGRTDTQYF
TGTGCCATCAGTGTAACAGGGAGGACAGATACGCAGTATTTT
>TRBJ1-5|.|TRBV6-5|.
CASSYPKGKPQHF
TGTGCCAGCAGTTACCCTAAGGGGAAGCCCCAGCATTTT
>TRBJ1-5|few|TRBV6-2/TRBV6-3|TRBD1
CASSWTGGLQPQHF
TGTGCCAGCAGTTGGACAGGGGGCCTTCAGCCCCAGCATTTT
>TRBJ2-1|.|TRBV2|TRBD2
CASSGTSGGSNEQFF
TGTGCCAGCAGTGGGACTAGCGGGGGTTCCAATGAGCAGTTCTTC
>TRBJ1-6|few|TRBV10-1|.
CASSEAGIGSPLHF
TGCGCCAGCAGTGAGGCAGGGATAGGTTCACCCCTCCACTTT
>TRBJ2-7|.|TRBV5-4|.
CASSLAWASYEQYF
TGTGCCAGCAGCTTGGCCTGGGCCTCCTACGAGCAGTACTTC
>TRBJ2-7|.|TRBV5-1|.
CASSLPLGEQYF
TGCGCCAGCAGCTTGCCCCTCGGCGAGCAGTACTTC
>TRBJ2-2|.|TRBV24-1|TRBD1
CATSAEGQPNTGELFF
TGTGCCACCAGTGCCGAGGGACAGCCAAACACCGGGGAGCTGTTTTTT
>TRBJ2-2|.|TRBV7-3|TRBD2
CASSLGLAAGELFF
TGTGCCAGCAGCCTAGGACTAGCGGCAGGGGAGCTGTTTTTT
>TRBJ1-5|.|TRBV18|TRBD1
CASSLGQDNQPQHF
TGTGCCAGCTCACTCGGACAGGACAATCAGCCCCAGCATTTT
>TRBJ1-2|.|TRBV7-2|.
CASSMTVNYGYTF
TGTGCCAGCAGCATGACTGTTAACTATGGCTACACCTTC
>TRBJ1-1|once|TRBV11-3|.
CASSFGSNTEAFF
TGTGCCAGCAGCTTCGGTTCGAACACTGAAGCTTTCTTT
>TRBJ1-6|.|TRBV25-1|TRBD1
CASSAVTGTAGSPLHF
TGTGCCAGCAGTGCGGTAACCGGGACAGCAGGATCACCCCTCCACTTT
>TRBJ1-2|.|TRBV30|.
CAWTLNGGDYGYTF
TGTGCCTGGACGTTAAACGGAGGGGACTATGGCTACACCTTC
>TRBJ2-2|.|TRBV11-3|.
CASSNRNTGELFF
TGTGCCAGCAGCAACAGGAACACCGGGGAGCTGTTTTTT
>TRBJ2-1|few|TRBV19|.
CASSIQNEQFF
TGTGCCAGTAGTATACAGAATGAGCAGTTCTTC
>TRBJ1-3|.|TRBV5-1|.
CASSVDRPAGGNTIYF
TGCGCCAGCAGCGTAGACAGGCCGGCGGGGGGAAACACCATATATTTT
>TRBJ1-5|.|TRBV7-8|.
CASSLAGNSNQPQHF
TGTGCCAGCAGCTTAGCGGGCAATAGCAATCAGCCCCAGCATTTT
>TRBJ1-6|few|TRBV7-9|.
CASSSSRNSPLHF
TGTGCCAGCAGCTCGTCCAGAAATTCACCCCTCCACTTT
>TRBJ2-3|.|TRBV18|.
CASSPSDTQYF
TGTGCCAGCTCACCATCAGATACGCAGTATTTT